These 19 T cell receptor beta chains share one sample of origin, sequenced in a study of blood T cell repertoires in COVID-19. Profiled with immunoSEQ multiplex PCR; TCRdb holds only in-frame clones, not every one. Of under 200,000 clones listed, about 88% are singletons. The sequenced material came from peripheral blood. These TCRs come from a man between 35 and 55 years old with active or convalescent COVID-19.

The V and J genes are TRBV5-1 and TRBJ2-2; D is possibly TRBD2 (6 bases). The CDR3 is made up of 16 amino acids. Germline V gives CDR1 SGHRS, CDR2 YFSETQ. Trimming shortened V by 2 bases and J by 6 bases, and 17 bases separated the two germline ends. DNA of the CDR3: TGCGCCAGCAGCTTAAGGTGGGAGGCGGGCGCCGGGGAGCTGTTTTTT. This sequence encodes CASSLRWEAGAGELFF. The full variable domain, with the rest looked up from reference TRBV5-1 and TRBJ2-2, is KAGVTQTPRYLIKTRGQQVTLSCSPISGHRSVSWYQQTPGQGLQFLFEYFSETQRNKGNFPGRFSGRQFSNSRSEMNVSTLELGDSALYLCASSLRWEAGAGELFFGEGSRLTVL.

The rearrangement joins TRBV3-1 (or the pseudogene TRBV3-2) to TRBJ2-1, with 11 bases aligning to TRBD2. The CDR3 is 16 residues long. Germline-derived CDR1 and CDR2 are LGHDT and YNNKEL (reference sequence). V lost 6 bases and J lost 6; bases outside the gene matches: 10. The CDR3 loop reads CASREGGTSGSNEQFF. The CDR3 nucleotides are TGTGCCAGCAGAGAAGGAGGGACTAGCGGTAGCAATGAGCAGTTCTTC.

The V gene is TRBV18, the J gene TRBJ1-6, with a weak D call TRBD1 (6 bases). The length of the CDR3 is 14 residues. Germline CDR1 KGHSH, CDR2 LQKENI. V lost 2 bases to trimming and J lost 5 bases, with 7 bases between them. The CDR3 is CASSPGGNNSPLHF. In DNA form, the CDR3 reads TGTGCCAGCTCACCAGGGGGCAATAATTCACCCCTCCACTTT. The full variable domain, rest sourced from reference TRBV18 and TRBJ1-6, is NAGVMQNPRHLVRRRGQEARLRCSPMKGHSHVYWYRQLPEEGLKFMVYLQKENIIDESGMPKERFSAEFPKEGPSILRIQQVVRGDSAAYFCASSPGGNNSPLHFGNGTRLTVT.

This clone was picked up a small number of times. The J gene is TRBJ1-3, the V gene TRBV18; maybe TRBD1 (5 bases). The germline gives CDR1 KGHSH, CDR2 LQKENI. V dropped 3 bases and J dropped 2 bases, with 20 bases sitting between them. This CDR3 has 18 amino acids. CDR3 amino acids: CASSPSVGTGSTGNTIYF. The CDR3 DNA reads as TGTGCCAGCTCACCGTCCGTGGGGACTGGATCTACTGGAAACACCATATATTTT.

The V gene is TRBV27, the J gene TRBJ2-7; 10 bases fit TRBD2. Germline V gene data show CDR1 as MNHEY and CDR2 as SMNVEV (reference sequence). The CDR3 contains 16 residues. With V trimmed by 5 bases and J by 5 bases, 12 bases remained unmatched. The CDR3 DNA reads TGTGCCAGCAGTGGTGCCCTAGCGGGAGTCGGAAACGAGCAGTACTTC. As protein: CASSGALAGVGNEQYF.

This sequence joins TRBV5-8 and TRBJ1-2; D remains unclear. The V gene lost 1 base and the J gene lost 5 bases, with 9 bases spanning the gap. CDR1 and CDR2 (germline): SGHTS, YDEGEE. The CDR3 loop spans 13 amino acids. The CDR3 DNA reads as TGTGCCAGCAGCTTGAAACATTATTATGGCTACACCTTC. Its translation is CASSLKHYYGYTF.

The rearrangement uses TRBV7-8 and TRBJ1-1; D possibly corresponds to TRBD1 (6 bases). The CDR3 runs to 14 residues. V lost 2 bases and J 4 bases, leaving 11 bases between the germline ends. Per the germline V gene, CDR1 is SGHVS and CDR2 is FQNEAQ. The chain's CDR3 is CASSLQGRTTEAFF. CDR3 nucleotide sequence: TGTGCCAGCAGCTTACAGGGGCGTACCACTGAAGCTTTCTTT.

The CDR3 sequence is CATSDPTLGARGYTF. CDR3 in DNA: TGTGCCACCAGTGACCCCACGCTGGGGGCGCGTGGCTACACCTTC. J is TRBJ1-2 and V is TRBV24-1, with D possibly TRBD1 on 6 matching bases. This CDR3 comprises 15 residues. Trimming removed 4 bases from V and 7 bases from J, with 18 bases in between. Germline CDR1 reads KGHDR; CDR2 reads SFDVKD.

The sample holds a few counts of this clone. This CDR3 reads CASSVATRGEQYF. CDR3 sequence (DNA): TGTGCCAGCAGCGTAGCTACAAGAGGGGAGCAGTACTTC. The rearrangement joins TRBV9 to TRBJ2-7; maybe TRBD2 (5 bases). This CDR3 has 13 amino acids. Germline CDR1 is SGDLS and CDR2 is YYNGEE. V was clipped by 0 bases and J by 7 bases, with 11 bases between them.

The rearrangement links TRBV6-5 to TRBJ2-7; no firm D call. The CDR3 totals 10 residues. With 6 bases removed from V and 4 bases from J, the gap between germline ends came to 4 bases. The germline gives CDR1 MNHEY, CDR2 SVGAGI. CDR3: CASREYEQYF. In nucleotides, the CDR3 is TGTGCCAGCAGAGAGTACGAGCAGTACTTC.

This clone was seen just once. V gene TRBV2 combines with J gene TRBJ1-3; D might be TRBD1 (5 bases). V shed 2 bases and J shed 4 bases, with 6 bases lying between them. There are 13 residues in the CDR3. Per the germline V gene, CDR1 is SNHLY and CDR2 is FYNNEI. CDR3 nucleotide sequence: TGTGCCAGCAGTGAAAACAGGGGAAACACCATATATTTT. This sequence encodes CASSENRGNTIYF.

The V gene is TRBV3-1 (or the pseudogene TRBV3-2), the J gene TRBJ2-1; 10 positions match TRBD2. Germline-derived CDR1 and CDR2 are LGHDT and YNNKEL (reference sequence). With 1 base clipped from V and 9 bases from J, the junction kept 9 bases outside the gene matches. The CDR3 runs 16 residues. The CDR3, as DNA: TGTGCCAGCAGCCAAGTTGGGCTAGCGGGAGTCTTTGAGCAGTTCTTC. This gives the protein CASSQVGLAGVFEQFF.

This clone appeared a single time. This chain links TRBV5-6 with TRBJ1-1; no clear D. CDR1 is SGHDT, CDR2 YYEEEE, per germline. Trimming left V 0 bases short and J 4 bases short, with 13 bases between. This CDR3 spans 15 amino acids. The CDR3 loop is CASSLGKFRGTEAFF. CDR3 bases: TGTGCCAGCAGCTTGGGGAAATTCCGGGGCACTGAAGCTTTCTTT.

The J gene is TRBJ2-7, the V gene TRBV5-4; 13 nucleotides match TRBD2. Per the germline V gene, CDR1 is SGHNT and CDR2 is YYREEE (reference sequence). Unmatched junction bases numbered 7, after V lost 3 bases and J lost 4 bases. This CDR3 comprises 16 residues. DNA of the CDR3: TGTGCCAGCAGCTCTGGACTAGCGGGAGAAACTTACGAGCAGTACTTC. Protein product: CASSSGLAGETYEQYF. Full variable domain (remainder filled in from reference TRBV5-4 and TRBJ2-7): ETGVTQSPTHLIKTRGQQVTLRCSSQSGHNTVSWYQQALGQGPQFIFQYYREEENGRGNFPPRFSGLQFPNYSSELNVNALELDDSALYLCASSSGLAGETYEQYFGPGTRLTVT.

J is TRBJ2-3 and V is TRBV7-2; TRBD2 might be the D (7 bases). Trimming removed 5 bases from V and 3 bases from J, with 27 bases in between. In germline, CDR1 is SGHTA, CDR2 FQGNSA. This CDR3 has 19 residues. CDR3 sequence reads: CASSPRARRGRQQTDTQYF. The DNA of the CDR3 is TGTGCCAGCAGCCCCCGGGCGAGGCGGGGGCGTCAACAAACAGATACGCAGTATTTT.

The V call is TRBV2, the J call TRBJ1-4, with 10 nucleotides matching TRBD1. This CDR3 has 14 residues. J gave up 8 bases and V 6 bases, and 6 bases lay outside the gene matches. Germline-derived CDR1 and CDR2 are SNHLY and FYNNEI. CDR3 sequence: CASSLDRGREKLFF. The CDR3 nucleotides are TGTGCCAGCAGCTTGGACAGGGGGAGGGAAAAACTGTTTTTT.

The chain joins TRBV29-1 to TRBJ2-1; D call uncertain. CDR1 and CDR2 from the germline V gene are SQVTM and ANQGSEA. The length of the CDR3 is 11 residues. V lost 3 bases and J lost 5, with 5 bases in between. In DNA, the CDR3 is TGCAGCGTTGAGCAGGACAATGAGCAGTTCTTC. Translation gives CSVEQDNEQFF.

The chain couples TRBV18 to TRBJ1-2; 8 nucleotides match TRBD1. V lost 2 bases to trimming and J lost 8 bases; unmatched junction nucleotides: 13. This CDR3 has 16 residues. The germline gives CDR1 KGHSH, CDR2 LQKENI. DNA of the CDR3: TGTGCCAGCTCACCAGCTGGCGGGACAGGATCTCTCGGCTACACCTTC. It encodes CASSPAGGTGSLGYTF.

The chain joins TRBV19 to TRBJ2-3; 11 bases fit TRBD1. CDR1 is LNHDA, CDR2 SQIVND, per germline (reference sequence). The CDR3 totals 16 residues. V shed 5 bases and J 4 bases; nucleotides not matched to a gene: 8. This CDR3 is CASSSRDRGVSDTQYF. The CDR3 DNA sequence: TGTGCCAGTAGTTCGCGGGACAGGGGGGTCTCAGATACGCAGTATTTT.